This T cell receptor beta chain comes out of a study of response to subunit inactivated influenza vaccine. Study-wide results and limits: It was the authors' suggestion that each seasonal influenza vaccination recruits few new T cells.

TCRdb passed the RT-PCR reads through MiXCR, listing each CDR3 protein once. The table records 150,000 or so distinct CDR3 sequences, approximately 12% of them present only once. Trimming left V 5 bases short and J 2 bases short, with 12 bases between. The CDR3 is 14 amino acids. Germline assignment: CDR1 LNHNV and CDR2 YYDKDF (reference sequence). This clonotype was observed a few times. The antigen is unknown. The sample in question was CD8+ T cells sorted from PBMCs, obtained roughly 24 months after vaccination. V is TRBV15 and J is TRBJ2-5, with D possibly matching TRBD1 (6 bases). The sequence derives from a man between 50 and 69 years old who received an inactivated influenza vaccine. CDR3 DNA: TGTGCCACCAGCTTGGACAGCGAACAAGAGACCCAGTACTTC. Translated, it gives CATSLDSEQETQYF.